These 10 T cell receptor beta chains share one sample of origin, sequenced in a study of blood T cell repertoires in COVID-19. Clones were sequenced by immunoSEQ multiplex PCR, and TCRdb holds only the in-frame ones, with some missing. The sample carries 85,000 to 95,000 clones, 86% recorded once. Sequenced: peripheral blood. Source of these receptors: a woman at least 80 years old with acute or convalescent COVID-19.

This chain links TRBV6-4 with TRBJ2-3, with 10 positions matching TRBD1. Germline V gene lookup returns CDR1 MRHNA and CDR2 SNTAGT. V was clipped by 0 bases and J by 4 bases; unmatched bases: 10. This CDR3 is built from 18 residues. For the CDR3, the DNA is TGTGCCAGCAGTGACTCGAATAGACAGGGGGCAAGTCCAGATACGCAGTATTTT. This codes for CASSDSNRQGASPDTQYF.

The V gene is TRBV20-1, the J gene TRBJ2-3; 16 bases map to TRBD2. This CDR3 comprises 18 residues. The J segment lost 0 bases and the V segment lost 3 bases, leaving 6 bases of the junction unmatched. In germline, CDR1 is DFQATT, CDR2 SNEGSKA (reference sequence). DNA for the CDR3: TGCAGTGCTAGTAGGGGACTAGCGGGGGGGGCTAGCACAGATACGCAGTATTTT. Amino acid sequence: CSASRGLAGGASTDTQYF.

The chain links TRBV18 to TRBJ1-4; D not certain. V was pared by 5 bases and J by 7 bases, with 17 bases between. The V gene's germline CDR1 is KGHSH and CDR2 LQKENI. The CDR3 length is 15 residues. CDR3 DNA: TGTGCCAGCTCATTAGAGGTTGAAGGAATTGAAAAACTGTTTTTT. Translated, it gives CASSLEVEGIEKLFF.

The chain links TRBV18 to TRBJ2-3; perhaps TRBD1 as D (5 bases). The V gene's germline CDR1 is KGHSH and CDR2 LQKENI. V dropped 3 bases and J dropped 0 bases, with 16 bases sitting between them. This CDR3 has 17 residues. The CDR3 coding sequence is TGTGCCAGCTCACCCCTCACAGGACCTCTTAGCACAGATACGCAGTATTTT. This sequence encodes CASSPLTGPLSTDTQYF.

V and J are TRBV15 and TRBJ2-3; D call uncertain. The V gene lost 5 bases and the J gene lost 3 bases, with 3 bases spanning the gap. Germline V gene lookup returns CDR1 LNHNV and CDR2 YYDKDF (reference sequence). The length of the CDR3 is 11 residues. The CDR3 DNA follows: TGTGCCACCAGCCGGACAGATACGCAGTATTTT. Protein sequence: CATSRTDTQYF.

The chain carries TRBV13 and TRBJ2-2; D perhaps matches TRBD2 (7 bases). There are 16 residues in the CDR3. The ends were cut back, 5 bases at V and 5 bases at J, with 18 bases in the middle. Germline assignment: CDR1 PRHDT and CDR2 FYEKMQ (reference sequence). DNA of the CDR3: TGTGCCAGCAGCCCCCGAGGGGGGGTGGAAACCGGGGAGCTGTTTTTT. Residues: CASSPRGGVETGELFF.

The chain has TRBV9 and TRBJ2-2; maybe TRBD2 (5 bases). CDR3 size: 15 residues. The ends were cut back, 7 bases at V and 3 bases at J, with 16 bases in the middle. The germline CDR1 and CDR2 sequences are SGDLS and YYNGEE. This chain's CDR3 is CASRPKERDTGELFF. The CDR3, as DNA: TGTGCCAGCCGCCCTAAAGAGAGGGACACCGGGGAGCTGTTTTTT.

V gene TRBV28 combines with J gene TRBJ2-4; 12 bases line up with TRBD2. The CDR3 totals 19 residues. J lost 1 base, V lost 5 bases, and 12 bases had no gene match. Germline CDR1 is MDHEN and CDR2 is SYDVKM. The CDR3 DNA reads TGTGCCAGCAGTCTAGGACTAGCGGGGACCTTTGGGGCCAAAAACATTCAGTACTTC. This codes for CASSLGLAGTFGAKNIQYF.

The chain recombines TRBV6-6 with TRBJ2-7; 7 bases line up with TRBD1. Germline-derived CDR1 and CDR2 are MNHNY and SVGAGI (reference sequence). CDR3 length equals 14 residues. Trimming took 2 bases from V and 2 from J; bases not matched to a gene: 3. The CDR3 spells CASSYDRAPYEQYF. CDR3 sequence (DNA): TGTGCCAGCAGTTACGACAGGGCCCCCTACGAGCAGTACTTC.

The chain links TRBV6-5 to TRBJ2-2; tentative D call: TRBD1 (6 bases). Per the germline V gene, CDR1 is MNHEY and CDR2 is SVGAGI. This CDR3 is built from 15 residues. Trimming took 4 bases from V and 5 from J, leaving 14 bases between them. CDR3 region: CASSLQGRKTGELFF. The DNA of the CDR3 is TGTGCCAGCAGTTTACAGGGAAGAAAGACCGGGGAGCTGTTTTTT.